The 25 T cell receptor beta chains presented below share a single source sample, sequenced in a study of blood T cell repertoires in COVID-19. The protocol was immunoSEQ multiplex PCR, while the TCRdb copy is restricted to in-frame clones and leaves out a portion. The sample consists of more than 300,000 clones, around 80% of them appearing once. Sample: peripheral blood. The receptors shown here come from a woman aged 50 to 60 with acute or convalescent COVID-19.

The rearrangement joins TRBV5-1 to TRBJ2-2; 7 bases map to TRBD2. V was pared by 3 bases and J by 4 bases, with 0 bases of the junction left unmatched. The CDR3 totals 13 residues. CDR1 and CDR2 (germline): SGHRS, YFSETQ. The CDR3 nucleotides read TGCGCCAGCAGCTGGACTAGCACCGGGGAGCTGTTTTTT. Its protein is CASSWTSTGELFF.

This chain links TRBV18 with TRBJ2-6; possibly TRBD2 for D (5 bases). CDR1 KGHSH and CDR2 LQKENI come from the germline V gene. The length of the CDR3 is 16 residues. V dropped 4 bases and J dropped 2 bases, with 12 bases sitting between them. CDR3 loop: CASSLTGETGANVLTF. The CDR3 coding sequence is TGTGCCAGCTCACTTACCGGGGAGACTGGGGCCAACGTCCTGACTTTC.

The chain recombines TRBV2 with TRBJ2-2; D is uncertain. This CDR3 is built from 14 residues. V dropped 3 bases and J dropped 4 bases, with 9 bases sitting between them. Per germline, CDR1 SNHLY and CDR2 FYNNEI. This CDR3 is CASSDRRTTGELFF. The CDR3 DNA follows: TGTGCCAGCAGTGACCGCAGAACCACCGGGGAGCTGTTTTTT.

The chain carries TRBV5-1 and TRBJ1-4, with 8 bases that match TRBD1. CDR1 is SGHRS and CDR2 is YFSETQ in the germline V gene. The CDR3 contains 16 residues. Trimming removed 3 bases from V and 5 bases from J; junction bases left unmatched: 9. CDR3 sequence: CASSSAQTGENEKLFF. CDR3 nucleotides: TGCGCCAGCAGCTCAGCCCAGACAGGGGAGAATGAAAAACTGTTTTTT.

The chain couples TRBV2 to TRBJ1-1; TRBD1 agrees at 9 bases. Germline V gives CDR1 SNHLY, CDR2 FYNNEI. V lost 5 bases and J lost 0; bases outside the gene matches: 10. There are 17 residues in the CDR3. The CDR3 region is CASSSTGGVPLNTEAFF. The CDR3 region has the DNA TGTGCCAGCAGTTCAACAGGGGGCGTTCCCCTGAACACTGAAGCTTTCTTT.

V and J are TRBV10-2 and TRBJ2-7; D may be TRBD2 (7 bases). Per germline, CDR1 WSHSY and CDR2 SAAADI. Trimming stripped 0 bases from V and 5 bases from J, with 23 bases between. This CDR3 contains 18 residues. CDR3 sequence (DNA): TGCGCCAGCAGTGAGTCGGGGGGGGCGGCGGGAGTCCTCCACGAGCAGTACTTC. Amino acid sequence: CASSESGGAAGVLHEQYF.

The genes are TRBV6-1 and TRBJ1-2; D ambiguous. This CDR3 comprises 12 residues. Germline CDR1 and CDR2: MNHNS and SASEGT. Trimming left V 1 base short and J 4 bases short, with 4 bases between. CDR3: CASSEGGYGYTF. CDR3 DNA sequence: TGTGCCAGCAGTGAAGGAGGCTATGGCTACACCTTC.

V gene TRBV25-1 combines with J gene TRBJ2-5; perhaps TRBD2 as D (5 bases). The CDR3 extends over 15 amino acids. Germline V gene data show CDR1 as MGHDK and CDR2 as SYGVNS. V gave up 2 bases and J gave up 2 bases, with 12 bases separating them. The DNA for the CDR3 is TGTGCCAGCAGTGAAGAGCGGTACCCTCAAGAGACCCAGTACTTC. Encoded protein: CASSEERYPQETQYF.

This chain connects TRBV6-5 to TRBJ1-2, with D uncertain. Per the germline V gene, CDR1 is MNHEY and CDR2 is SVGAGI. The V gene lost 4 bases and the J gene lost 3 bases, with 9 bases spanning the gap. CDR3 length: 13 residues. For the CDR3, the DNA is TGTGCCAGCAGTTTTAATCGGGACTATGGCTACACCTTC. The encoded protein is CASSFNRDYGYTF.

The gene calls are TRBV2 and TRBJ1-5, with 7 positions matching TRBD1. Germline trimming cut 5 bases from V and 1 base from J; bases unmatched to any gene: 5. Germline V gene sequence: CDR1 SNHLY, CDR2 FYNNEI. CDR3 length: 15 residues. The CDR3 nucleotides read TGTGCCAGCAGTTTACAGGGGTTGAGCAATCAGCCCCAGCATTTT. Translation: CASSLQGLSNQPQHF.

The CDR3 spells CASSPDRGPGGGELFF. The CDR3, as DNA: TGTGCCAGCAGCCCTGACAGGGGCCCTGGAGGCGGGGAGCTGTTTTTT. V and J are TRBV7-9 and TRBJ2-2; 8 bases are shared with TRBD1. Germline CDR1 and CDR2: SEHNR and FQNEAQ (reference sequence). The CDR3 covers 16 residues. With V trimmed by 5 bases and J by 7 bases, 12 bases remained unmatched. Complete variable domain (other parts from reference TRBV7-9 and TRBJ2-2): DTGVSQNPRHKITKRGQNVTFRCDPISEHNRLYWYRQTLGQGPEFLTYFQNEAQLEKSRLLSDRFSAERPKGSFSTLEIQRTEQGDSAMYLCASSPDRGPGGGELFFGEGSRLTVL.

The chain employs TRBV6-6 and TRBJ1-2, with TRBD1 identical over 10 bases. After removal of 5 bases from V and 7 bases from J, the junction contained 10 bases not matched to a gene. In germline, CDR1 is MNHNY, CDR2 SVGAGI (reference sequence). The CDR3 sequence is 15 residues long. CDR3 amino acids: CASSVRGTGASGYTF. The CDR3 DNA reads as TGTGCCAGCAGTGTCCGGGGGACAGGGGCTAGTGGCTACACCTTC.

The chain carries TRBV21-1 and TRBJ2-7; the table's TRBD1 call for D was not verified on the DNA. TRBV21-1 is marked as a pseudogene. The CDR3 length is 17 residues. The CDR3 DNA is TGTGCCAGCAGCAAAGTGCACAGGGGGCGTTCCGACTACGAGCAGTACTTC. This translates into CASSKVHRGRSDYEQYF.

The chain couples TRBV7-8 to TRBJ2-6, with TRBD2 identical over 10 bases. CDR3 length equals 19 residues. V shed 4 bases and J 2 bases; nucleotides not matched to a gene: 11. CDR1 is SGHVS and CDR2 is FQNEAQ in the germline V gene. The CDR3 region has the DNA TGTGCCAGCAGCTCCCTTCTAGCGGGAGAATTCCCTGGGGCCAACGTCCTGACTTTC. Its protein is CASSSLLAGEFPGANVLTF.

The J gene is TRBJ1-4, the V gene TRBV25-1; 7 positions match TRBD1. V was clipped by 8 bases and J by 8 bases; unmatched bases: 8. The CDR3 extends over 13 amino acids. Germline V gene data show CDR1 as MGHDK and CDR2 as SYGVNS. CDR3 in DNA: TGTGCCAGCGGCCGCAAAGGGGGCGAAAAACTGTTTTTT. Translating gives CASGRKGGEKLFF.

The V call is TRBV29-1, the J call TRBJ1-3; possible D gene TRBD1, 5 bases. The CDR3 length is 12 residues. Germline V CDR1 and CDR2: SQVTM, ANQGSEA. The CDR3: CASGGSGNTIYF. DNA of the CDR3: TGCGCGTCCGGGGGCTCTGGAAACACCATATATTTT. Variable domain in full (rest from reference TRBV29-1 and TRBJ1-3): SAVISQKPSRDICQRGTSLTIQCQVDSQVTMMFWYRQQPGQSLTLIATANQGSEATYESGFVIDKFPISRPNLTFSTLTVSNMSPEDSSIYLCASGGSGNTIYFGEGSWLTVV.

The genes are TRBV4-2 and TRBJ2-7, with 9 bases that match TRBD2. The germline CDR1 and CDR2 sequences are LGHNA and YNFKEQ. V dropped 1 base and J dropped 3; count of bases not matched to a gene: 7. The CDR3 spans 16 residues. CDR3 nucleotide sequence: TGTGCCAGCAGCCAAGGACTGAGCGGGGGGCTCTACGAGCAGTACGTC. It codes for CASSQGLSGGLYEQYV.

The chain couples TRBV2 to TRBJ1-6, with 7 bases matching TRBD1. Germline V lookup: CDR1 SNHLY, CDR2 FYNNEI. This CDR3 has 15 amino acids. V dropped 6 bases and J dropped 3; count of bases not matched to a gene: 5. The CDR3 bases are TGTGCCAGCAGGGGGACAGTGGTCTATAATTCACCCCTCCACTTT. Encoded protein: CASRGTVVYNSPLHF.

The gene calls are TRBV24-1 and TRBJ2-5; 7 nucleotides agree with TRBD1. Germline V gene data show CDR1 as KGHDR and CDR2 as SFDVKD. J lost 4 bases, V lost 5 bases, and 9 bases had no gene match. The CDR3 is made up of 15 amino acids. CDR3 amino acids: CATSARQGVGETQYF. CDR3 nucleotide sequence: TGTGCCACCAGTGCGAGACAGGGCGTGGGAGAGACCCAGTACTTC.

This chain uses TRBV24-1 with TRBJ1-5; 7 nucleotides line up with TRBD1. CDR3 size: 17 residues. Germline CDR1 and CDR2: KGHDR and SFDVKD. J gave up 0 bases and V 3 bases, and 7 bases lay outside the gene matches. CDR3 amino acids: CATSDATGTDSNQPQHF. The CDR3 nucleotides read TGTGCCACCAGTGATGCAACCGGGACAGATAGCAATCAGCCCCAGCATTTT.

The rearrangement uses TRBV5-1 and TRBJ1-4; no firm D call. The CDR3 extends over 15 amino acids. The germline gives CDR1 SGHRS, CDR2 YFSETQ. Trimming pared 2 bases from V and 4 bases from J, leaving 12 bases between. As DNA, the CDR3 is TGCGCCAGCAGCTTCGGGGATTGGGTTAATGAAAAACTGTTTTTT. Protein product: CASSFGDWVNEKLFF.

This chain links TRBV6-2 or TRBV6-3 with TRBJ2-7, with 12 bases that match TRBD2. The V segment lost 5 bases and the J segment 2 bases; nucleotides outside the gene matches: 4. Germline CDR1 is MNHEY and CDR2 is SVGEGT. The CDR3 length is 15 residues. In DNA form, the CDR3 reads TGTGCCAGCAGTACGACTAGCGGGAGAGCCTACGAGCAGTACTTC. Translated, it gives CASSTTSGRAYEQYF.

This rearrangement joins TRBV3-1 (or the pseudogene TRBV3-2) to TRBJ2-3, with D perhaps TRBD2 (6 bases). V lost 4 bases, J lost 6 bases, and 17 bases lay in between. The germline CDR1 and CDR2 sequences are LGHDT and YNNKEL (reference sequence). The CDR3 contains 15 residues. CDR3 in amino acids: CASSPIRDSWDTQYF. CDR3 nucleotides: TGTGCCAGCAGCCCTATACGGGACTCTTGGGATACGCAGTATTTT.

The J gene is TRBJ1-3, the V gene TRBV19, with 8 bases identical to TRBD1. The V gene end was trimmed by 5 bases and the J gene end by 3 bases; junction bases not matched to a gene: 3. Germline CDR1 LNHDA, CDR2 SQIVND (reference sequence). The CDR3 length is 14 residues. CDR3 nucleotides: TGTGCCAGTAGTCCGGACAGGGTTGGAAACACCATATATTTT. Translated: CASSPDRVGNTIYF.

As DNA, the CDR3 is TGTGCCAGCATGGCACTAGCGGGTGCGAACACCGGGGAGCTGTTTTTT. Translating it yields CASMALAGANTGELFF. The V call is TRBV2, the J call TRBJ2-2; 9 bases map to TRBD2. CDR1 is SNHLY, CDR2 FYNNEI, per germline. There are 16 residues in the CDR3. Unmatched junction bases numbered 6, after V lost 7 bases and J lost 0 bases.